A single sample is the source of the 2 T cell receptor beta chains below, sequenced in a study of T cell repertoires in cytomegalovirus infection. One entry per CDR3 protein, called by TCRdb with MiXCR from the reads. The sample includes roughly 720,000 distinct CDR3 sequences, less than 40% of them seen just once. Sequencing was performed on PBMCs. The receptors shown here come from a human donor in good health (CMV status not recorded). Some clones in this sample may be carry-over from other donors' samples.

A few counts support this clonotype. J is TRBJ1-2 and V is TRBV12-3 or TRBV12-4; possible D gene TRBD1, 5 bases. The CDR3 sequence is 14 residues long. Trimming took 0 bases from V and 8 from J, leaving 13 bases between them. The CDR3 spells CASSLAVKGHGYTF. The CDR3 DNA reads as TGTGCCAGCAGTTTAGCGGTAAAGGGGCACGGCTACACCTTC.

The count of this clonotype is one. Here the CDR3 omits its conserved ending phenylalanine or tryptophan, so a read error is the likely source. This rearrangement joins TRBV5-6 to TRBJ2-7; TRBD1 matches 10 bases. Germline assignment: CDR1 SGHDT and CDR2 YYEEEE. V lost 5 bases and J lost 0; bases outside the gene matches: 14. The CDR3 covers 18 residues. CDR3 coding DNA: TGTGCCAGCAGTCTTGTTGAACCGGGACAGGGGAGCTCCTACGAGCAGTACTTA. It is translated as CASSLVEPGQGSSYEQYL.